The present T cell receptor beta chain was sequenced within a study of blood T cell repertoires in COVID-19. Clones were read by immunoSEQ multiplex PCR, and TCRdb kept only the in-frame ones, dropping some. The table includes about 180,000 clones, around 84% detected once. Material: PBMCs or T cells enriched from blood (not recorded which). The sequence was collected from a man between 45 and 60 years old who had recovered from COVID-19.

CDR3 sequence (DNA): TGTGCCAGCAGGGCCGGGACAGGGGATAACTATGGCTACACCTTC. Residues: CASRAGTGDNYGYTF. The rearrangement joins TRBV5-6 to TRBJ1-2; 10 nucleotides align to TRBD1. Looked up from germline, CDR1 is SGHDT and CDR2 is YYEEEE. The J segment lost 1 base and the V segment lost 5 bases, leaving 5 bases of the junction unmatched. The CDR3 has 15 amino acids.